A selection of T cell receptor beta chains follows, all from one sample in a study of blood T cell repertoires in COVID-19. Profiling relied on immunoSEQ multiplex PCR, and the TCRdb table lists in-frame clones only, not all of them. Of about 180,000 clones detected, around 89% appear once; the ten largest clones hold about 4.1%. The specimen sequenced was peripheral blood. All receptors derive from a woman aged 25 to 45 with acute or convalescent COVID-19. CDR3s include the opening cysteine and the closing phenylalanine or tryptophan. The D gene is left open where the match is weak. Where a row states a size, it is once, few, many or the class of an expanded clone; other rows omit it.

cdr3_nt: TGTGCCAGCAGTTACTCGACTGGCTACGAGCAGTACTTC
cdr3_aa: CASSYSTGYEQYF
j_call: TRBJ2-7
v_call: TRBV6-5
d_call: .
cdr3_length: 13
clone_size: .

cdr3_nt: TGTGCCAGCAGCCAACTGTCGGCGGGTAAAAAACTGTTTTTT
cdr3_aa: CASSQLSAGKKLFF
j_call: TRBJ1-4
v_call: TRBV3-1/TRBV3-2
d_call: .
cdr3_length: 14
clone_size: .

cdr3_nt: TGTGCCAGCAGTGATTTACCTGAATCCGGGGACCAAGAGACCCAGTACTTC
cdr3_aa: CASSDLPESGDQETQYF
j_call: TRBJ2-5
v_call: TRBV2
d_call: .
cdr3_length: 17
clone_size: .

cdr3_nt: TGTGCCAGCAGTGAAGCGCAGGAGACCCAGTACTTC
cdr3_aa: CASSEAQETQYF
j_call: TRBJ2-5
v_call: TRBV2
d_call: .
cdr3_length: 12
clone_size: .

cdr3_nt: TGCGCCAGCAGCTTCGGACTAGCGGACTCCTACGAGCAGTACTTC
cdr3_aa: CASSFGLADSYEQYF
j_call: TRBJ2-7
v_call: TRBV5-1
d_call: TRBD2
cdr3_length: 15
clone_size: .

cdr3_nt: TGTGCCAGCAGCTTTCGTGCAGGGGTCCCCTACGAGCAGTACTTC
cdr3_aa: CASSFRAGVPYEQYF
j_call: TRBJ2-7
v_call: TRBV7-9
d_call: .
cdr3_length: 15
clone_size: .

cdr3_nt: TGTGCCACCAGTGATCGGACTAGCGGGGGGAATGAGCAGTTCTTC
cdr3_aa: CATSDRTSGGNEQFF
j_call: TRBJ2-1
v_call: TRBV24-1
d_call: TRBD2
cdr3_length: 15
clone_size: .

cdr3_nt: TGTGCCCATTCGACCACCAGTGGGGGGACTGAAGCTTTCTTT
cdr3_aa: CAHSTTSGGTEAFF
j_call: TRBJ1-1
v_call: TRBV28
d_call: .
cdr3_length: 14
clone_size: .

cdr3_nt: TGTGCCAGCACCGGCGGACAGACGAGCTCCTACGAGCAGTACTTC
cdr3_aa: CASTGGQTSSYEQYF
j_call: TRBJ2-7
v_call: TRBV28
d_call: .
cdr3_length: 15
clone_size: .

cdr3_nt: TGTGCCAGCAGTTTGACAGCCTACTACGAGCAGTACTTC
cdr3_aa: CASSLTAYYEQYF
j_call: TRBJ2-7
v_call: TRBV12-3/TRBV12-4
d_call: .
cdr3_length: 13
clone_size: .

cdr3_nt: TGCAGTGCTACTACCCTCCGGGGCTACACCTTC
cdr3_aa: CSATTLRGYTF
j_call: TRBJ1-2
v_call: TRBV20-1
d_call: .
cdr3_length: 11
clone_size: .

cdr3_nt: TGTGCCAGTAGTATAAAGGACAGATCTGGAAACACCATATATTTT
cdr3_aa: CASSIKDRSGNTIYF
j_call: TRBJ1-3
v_call: TRBV19
d_call: .
cdr3_length: 15
clone_size: .

cdr3_nt: TGTGCCAGCAGCTTAAGGATGGGAGGGGCCCTCCACTTT
cdr3_aa: CASSLRMGGALHF
j_call: TRBJ1-6
v_call: TRBV7-2
d_call: .
cdr3_length: 13
clone_size: .

cdr3_nt: TGTGCCAGCAGCGTAACAGGTCCTGGCGGCTACACCTTC
cdr3_aa: CASSVTGPGGYTF
j_call: TRBJ1-2
v_call: TRBV7-2
d_call: .
cdr3_length: 13
clone_size: few

cdr3_nt: TGTGCCAGCAGCTTAATTAGTGGGAGTCCACCGAATAGGTACTTC
cdr3_aa: CASSLISGSPPNRYF
j_call: TRBJ2-7
v_call: TRBV11-2
d_call: .
cdr3_length: 15
clone_size: .

cdr3_nt: TGCGCCAGTAGACGATCGACAGATAGCATGGGCATCTACGAGCAGTACTTC
cdr3_aa: CASRRSTDSMGIYEQYF
j_call: TRBJ2-7
v_call: TRBV5-1
d_call: .
cdr3_length: 17
clone_size: .

cdr3_nt: TGCGCCAGCAGCGCCGGGAGGGCAGGGGATACGCAGTATTTT
cdr3_aa: CASSAGRAGDTQYF
j_call: TRBJ2-3
v_call: TRBV4-1
d_call: TRBD2
cdr3_length: 14
clone_size: .

cdr3_nt: TGCAGTGCTAGAGTACAGGGTTCTCAGTTCTTC
cdr3_aa: CSARVQGSQFF
j_call: TRBJ2-1
v_call: TRBV20-1
d_call: .
cdr3_length: 11
clone_size: .

cdr3_nt: TGTGCCTGGAGTGGCGAGGGTACGCAGTATTTT
cdr3_aa: CAWSGEGTQYF
j_call: TRBJ2-3
v_call: TRBV30
d_call: .
cdr3_length: 11
clone_size: once

cdr3_nt: TGTGCCAGTTCATCCGGACAGGCCGGGAATCAGCCCCAGCATTTT
cdr3_aa: CASSSGQAGNQPQHF
j_call: TRBJ1-5
v_call: TRBV19
d_call: TRBD1
cdr3_length: 15
clone_size: once

cdr3_nt: TGTGCCAGCAGTGAAGTGCCGGGTGGGACCCAGTACTTC
cdr3_aa: CASSEVPGGTQYF
j_call: TRBJ2-5
v_call: TRBV2
d_call: .
cdr3_length: 13
clone_size: .

cdr3_nt: TGTGCCAGCAGCTTTGACGGGACTTATCAGCCCCAGCATTTT
cdr3_aa: CASSFDGTYQPQHF
j_call: TRBJ1-5
v_call: TRBV11-2
d_call: .
cdr3_length: 14
clone_size: .

cdr3_nt: TGCGCGACCACAAAGAGGGACAGAAGGGAAAAACTGTTTTTT
cdr3_aa: CATTKRDRREKLFF
j_call: TRBJ1-4
v_call: TRBV23-1
d_call: TRBD1
cdr3_length: 14
clone_size: .